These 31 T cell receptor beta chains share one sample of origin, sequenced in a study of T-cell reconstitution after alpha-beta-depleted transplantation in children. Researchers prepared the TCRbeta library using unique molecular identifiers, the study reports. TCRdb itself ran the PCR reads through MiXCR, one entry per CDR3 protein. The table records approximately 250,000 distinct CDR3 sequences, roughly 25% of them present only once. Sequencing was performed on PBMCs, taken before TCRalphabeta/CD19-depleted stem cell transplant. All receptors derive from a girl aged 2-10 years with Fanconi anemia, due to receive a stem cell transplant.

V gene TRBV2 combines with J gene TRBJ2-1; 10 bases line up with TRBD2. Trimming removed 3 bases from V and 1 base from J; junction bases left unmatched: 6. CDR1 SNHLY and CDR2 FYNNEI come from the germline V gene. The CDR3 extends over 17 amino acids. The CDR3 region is CASSDSEAGGSYNEQFF. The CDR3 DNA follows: TGTGCCAGCAGTGATTCGGAAGCGGGAGGGTCCTACAATGAGCAGTTCTTC.

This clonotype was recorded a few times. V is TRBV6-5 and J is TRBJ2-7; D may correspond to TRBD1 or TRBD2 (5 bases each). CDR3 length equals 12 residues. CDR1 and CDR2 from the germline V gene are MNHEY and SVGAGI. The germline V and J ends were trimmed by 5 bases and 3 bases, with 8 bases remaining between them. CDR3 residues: CASSPGRYEQYF. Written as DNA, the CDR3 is TGTGCCAGCAGTCCGGGGCGCTACGAGCAGTACTTC.

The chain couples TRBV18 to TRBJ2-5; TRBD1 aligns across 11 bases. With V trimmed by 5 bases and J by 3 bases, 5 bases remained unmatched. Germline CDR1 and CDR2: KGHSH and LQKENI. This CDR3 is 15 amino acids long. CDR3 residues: CASSAPGQGEETQYF. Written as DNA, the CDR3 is TGTGCCAGCTCAGCTCCGGGACAGGGGGAAGAGACCCAGTACTTC.

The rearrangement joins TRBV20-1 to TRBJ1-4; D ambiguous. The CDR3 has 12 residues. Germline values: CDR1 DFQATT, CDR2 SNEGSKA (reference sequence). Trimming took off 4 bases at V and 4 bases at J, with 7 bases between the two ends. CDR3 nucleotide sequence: TGCAGTGCTACCGGCCTTAATGAAAAACTGTTTTTT. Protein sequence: CSATGLNEKLFF.

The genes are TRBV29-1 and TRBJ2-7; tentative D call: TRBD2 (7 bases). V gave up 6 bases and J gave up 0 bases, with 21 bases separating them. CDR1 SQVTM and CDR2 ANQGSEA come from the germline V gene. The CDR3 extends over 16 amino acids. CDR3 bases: TGCAGCGTCTCGTGGGGGGGGGGCCTTCCCTCCTACGAGCAGTACTTC. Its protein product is CSVSWGGGLPSYEQYF.

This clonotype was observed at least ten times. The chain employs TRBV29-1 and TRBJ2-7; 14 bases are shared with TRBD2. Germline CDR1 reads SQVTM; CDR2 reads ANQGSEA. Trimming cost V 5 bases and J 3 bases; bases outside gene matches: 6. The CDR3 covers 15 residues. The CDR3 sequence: CSVQPGLAGVYEQYF. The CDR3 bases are TGCAGCGTTCAACCGGGACTAGCGGGAGTCTACGAGCAGTACTTC.

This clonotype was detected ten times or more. CDR3 protein: CASSVGGSSYEQYF. CDR3 coding DNA: TGTGCCAGCAGCGTAGGTGGGAGTTCCTACGAGCAGTACTTC. The gene calls are TRBV9 and TRBJ2-7; the D gene is possibly TRBD2 (5 bases). This CDR3 contains 14 residues. Trimming removed 0 bases from V and 1 base from J, with 8 bases in between. CDR1 and CDR2 (germline): SGDLS, YYNGEE.

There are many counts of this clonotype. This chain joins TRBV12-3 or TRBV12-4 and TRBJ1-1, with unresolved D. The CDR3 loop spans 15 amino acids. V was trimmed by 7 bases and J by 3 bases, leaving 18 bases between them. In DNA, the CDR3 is TGTGCCAGCACCAAGACCGACGGTGCGGACACTGAAGCTTTCTTT. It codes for CASTKTDGADTEAFF.

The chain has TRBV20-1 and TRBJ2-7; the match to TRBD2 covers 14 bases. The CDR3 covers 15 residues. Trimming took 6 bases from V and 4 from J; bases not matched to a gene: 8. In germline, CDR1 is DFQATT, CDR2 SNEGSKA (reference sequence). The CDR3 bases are TGCAGTGCCCCCGGGACTAGCGGGGGAGTATACGAGCAGTACTTC. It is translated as CSAPGTSGGVYEQYF.

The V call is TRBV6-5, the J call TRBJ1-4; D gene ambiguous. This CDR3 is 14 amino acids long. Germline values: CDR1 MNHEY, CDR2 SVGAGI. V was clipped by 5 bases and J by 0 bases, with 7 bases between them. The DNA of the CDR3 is TGTGCCAGCAGTACGGGTGCAACTAATGAAAAACTGTTTTTT. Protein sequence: CASSTGATNEKLFF.

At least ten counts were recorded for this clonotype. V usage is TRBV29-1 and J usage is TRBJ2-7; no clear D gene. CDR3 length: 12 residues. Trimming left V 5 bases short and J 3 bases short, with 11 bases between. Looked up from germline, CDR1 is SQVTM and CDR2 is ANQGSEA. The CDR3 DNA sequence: TGCAGCGTTCTACGAGACGGCTACGAGCAGTACTTC. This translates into CSVLRDGYEQYF.

CDR3: CASSLTGVSNQPQHF. In nucleotides, the CDR3 is TGCGCCAGCAGCTTGACAGGGGTAAGCAATCAGCCCCAGCATTTT. The chain uses TRBV5-1 and TRBJ1-5; 7 bases are a match to TRBD1. Germline-derived CDR1 and CDR2 are SGHRS and YFSETQ. The V segment lost 1 base and the J segment 1 base; nucleotides outside the gene matches: 2. This CDR3 contains 15 residues.

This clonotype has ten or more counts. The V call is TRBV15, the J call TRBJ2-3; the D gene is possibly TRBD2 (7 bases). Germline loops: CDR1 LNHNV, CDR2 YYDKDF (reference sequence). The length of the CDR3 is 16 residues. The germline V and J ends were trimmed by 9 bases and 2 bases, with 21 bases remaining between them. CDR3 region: CATAIGAGAVTDTQYF. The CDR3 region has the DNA TGTGCCACGGCGATTGGGGCGGGGGCCGTCACAGATACGCAGTATTTT.

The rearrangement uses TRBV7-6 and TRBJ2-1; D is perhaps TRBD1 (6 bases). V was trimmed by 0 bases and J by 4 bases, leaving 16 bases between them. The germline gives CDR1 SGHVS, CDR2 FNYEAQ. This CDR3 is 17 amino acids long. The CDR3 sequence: CASSLAFYRAIYNEQFF. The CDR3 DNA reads TGTGCCAGCAGCTTAGCGTTTTACAGGGCAATTTACAATGAGCAGTTCTTC.

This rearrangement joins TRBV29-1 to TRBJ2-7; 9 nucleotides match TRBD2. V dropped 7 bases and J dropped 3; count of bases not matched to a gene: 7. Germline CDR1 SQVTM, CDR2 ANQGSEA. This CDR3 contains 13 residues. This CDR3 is CSATRSGSYEQYF. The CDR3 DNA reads TGCAGCGCCACCCGTAGCGGGAGCTACGAGCAGTACTTC.

The CDR3 DNA reads TGCAGTGCCGACGCGGACAGCTACGAGCAGTACTTC. It encodes CSADADSYEQYF. The chain has TRBV20-1 and TRBJ2-7, with D possibly being TRBD1 (6 bases). This CDR3 comprises 12 residues. Per the germline V gene, CDR1 is DFQATT and CDR2 is SNEGSKA (reference sequence). V lost 6 bases and J lost 3, with 12 bases in between.

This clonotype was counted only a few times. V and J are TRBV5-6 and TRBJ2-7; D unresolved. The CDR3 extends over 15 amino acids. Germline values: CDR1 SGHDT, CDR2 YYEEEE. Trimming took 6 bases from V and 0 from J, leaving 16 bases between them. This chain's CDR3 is CASTLQPTGSYEQYF. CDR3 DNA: TGTGCCAGCACCTTACAGCCGACCGGCTCCTACGAGCAGTACTTC.

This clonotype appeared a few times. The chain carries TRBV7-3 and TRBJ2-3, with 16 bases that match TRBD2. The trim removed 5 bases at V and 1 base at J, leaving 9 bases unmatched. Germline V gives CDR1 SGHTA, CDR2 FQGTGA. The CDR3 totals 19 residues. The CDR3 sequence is CASSQGGLAGGLGTDTQYF. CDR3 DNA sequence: TGTGCCAGCAGCCAAGGGGGACTAGCGGGGGGGCTCGGCACAGATACGCAGTATTTT.

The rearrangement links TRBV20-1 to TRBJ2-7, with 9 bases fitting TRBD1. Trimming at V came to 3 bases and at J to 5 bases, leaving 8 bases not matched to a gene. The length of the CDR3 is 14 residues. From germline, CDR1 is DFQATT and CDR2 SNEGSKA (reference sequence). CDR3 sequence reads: CSASVRTGEDEQYF. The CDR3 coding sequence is TGCAGTGCTAGTGTGAGGACAGGGGAGGACGAGCAGTACTTC.

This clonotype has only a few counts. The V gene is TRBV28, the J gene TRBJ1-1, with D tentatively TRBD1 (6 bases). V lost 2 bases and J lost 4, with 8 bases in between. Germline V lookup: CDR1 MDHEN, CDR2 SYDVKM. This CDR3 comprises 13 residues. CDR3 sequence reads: CASSLGGSTEAFF. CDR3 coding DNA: TGTGCCAGCAGTTTAGGGGGCTCCACTGAAGCTTTCTTT. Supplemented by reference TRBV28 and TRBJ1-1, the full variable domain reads DVKVTQSSRYLVKRTGEKVFLECVQDMDHENMFWYRQDPGLGLRLIYFSYDVKMKEKGDIPEGYSVSREKKERFSLILESASTNQTSMYLCASSLGGSTEAFFGQGTRLTVV.

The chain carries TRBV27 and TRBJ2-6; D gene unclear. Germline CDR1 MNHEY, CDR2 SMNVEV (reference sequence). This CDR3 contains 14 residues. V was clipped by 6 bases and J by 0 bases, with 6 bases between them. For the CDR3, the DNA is TGTGCCAGCAGCTCCCTCTCTGGGGCCAACGTCCTGACTTTC. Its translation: CASSSLSGANVLTF.

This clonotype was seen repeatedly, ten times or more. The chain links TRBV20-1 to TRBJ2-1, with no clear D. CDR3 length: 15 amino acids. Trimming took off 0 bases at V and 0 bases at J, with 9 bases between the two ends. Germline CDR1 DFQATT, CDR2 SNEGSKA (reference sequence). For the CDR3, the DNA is TGCAGTGCTAGAGATCACTCGCGCTCCTACAATGAGCAGTTCTTC. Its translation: CSARDHSRSYNEQFF.

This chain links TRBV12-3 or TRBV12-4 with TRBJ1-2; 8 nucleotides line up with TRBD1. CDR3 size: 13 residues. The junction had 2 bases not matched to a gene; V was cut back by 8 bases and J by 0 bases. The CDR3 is CASRTGPNYGYTF. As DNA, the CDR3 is TGTGCCAGCCGGACAGGGCCTAACTATGGCTACACCTTC.

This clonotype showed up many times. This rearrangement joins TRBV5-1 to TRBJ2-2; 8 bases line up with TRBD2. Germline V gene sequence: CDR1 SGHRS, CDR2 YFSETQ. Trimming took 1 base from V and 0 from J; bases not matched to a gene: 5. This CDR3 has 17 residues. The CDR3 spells CASSLRRGAPNTGELFF. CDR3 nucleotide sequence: TGCGCCAGCAGCTTGAGGCGGGGGGCTCCGAACACCGGGGAGCTGTTTTTT.

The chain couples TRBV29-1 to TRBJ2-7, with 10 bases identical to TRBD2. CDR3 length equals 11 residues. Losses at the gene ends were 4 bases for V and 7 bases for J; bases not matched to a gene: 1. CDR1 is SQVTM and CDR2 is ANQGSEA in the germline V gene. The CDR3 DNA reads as TGCAGCGTTGCGACTAGCGGGGAGCAGTACTTC. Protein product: CSVATSGEQYF.

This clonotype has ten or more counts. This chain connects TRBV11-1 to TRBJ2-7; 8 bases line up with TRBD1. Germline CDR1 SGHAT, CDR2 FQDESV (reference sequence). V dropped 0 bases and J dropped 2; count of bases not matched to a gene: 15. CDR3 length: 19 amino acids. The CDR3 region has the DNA TGTGCCAGCAGCTTAGCCCAAACAACGGACAGGGATCCTCCCTACGAGCAGTACTTC. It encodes CASSLAQTTDRDPPYEQYF.

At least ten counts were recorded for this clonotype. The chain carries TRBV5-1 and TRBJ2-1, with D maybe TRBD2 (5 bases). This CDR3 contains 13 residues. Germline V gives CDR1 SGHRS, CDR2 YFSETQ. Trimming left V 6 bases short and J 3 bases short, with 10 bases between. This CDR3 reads CASTLANYNEQFF. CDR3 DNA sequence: TGCGCCAGCACCCTAGCTAACTACAATGAGCAGTTCTTC.

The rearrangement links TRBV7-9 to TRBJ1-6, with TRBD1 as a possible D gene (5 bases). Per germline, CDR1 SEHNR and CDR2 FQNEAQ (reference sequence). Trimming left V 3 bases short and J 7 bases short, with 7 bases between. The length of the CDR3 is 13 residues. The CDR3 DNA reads TGTGCCAGCAGCTTCGAGGGGAATTCACCCCTCCACTTT. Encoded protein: CASSFEGNSPLHF.

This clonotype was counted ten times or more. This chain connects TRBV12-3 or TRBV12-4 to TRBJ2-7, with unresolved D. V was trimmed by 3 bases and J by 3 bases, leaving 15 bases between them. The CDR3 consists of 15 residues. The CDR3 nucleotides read TGTGCCAGCAGTTTGGTTGCACCATATTACTACGAGCAGTACTTC. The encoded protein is CASSLVAPYYYEQYF.

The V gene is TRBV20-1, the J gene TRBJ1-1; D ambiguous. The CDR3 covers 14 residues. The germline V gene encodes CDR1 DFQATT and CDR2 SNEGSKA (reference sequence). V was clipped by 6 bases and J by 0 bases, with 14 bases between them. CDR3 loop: CSASRRIMNTEAFF. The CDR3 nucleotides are TGCAGTGCCAGCCGACGGATAATGAACACTGAAGCTTTCTTT.

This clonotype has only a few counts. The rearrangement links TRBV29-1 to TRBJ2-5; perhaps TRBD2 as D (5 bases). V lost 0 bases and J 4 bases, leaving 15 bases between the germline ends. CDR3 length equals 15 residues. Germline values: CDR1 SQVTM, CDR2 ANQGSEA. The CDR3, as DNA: TGCAGCGTTGAAGACCTATGGTTTGAGGGAGAGACCCAGTACTTC. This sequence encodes CSVEDLWFEGETQYF.